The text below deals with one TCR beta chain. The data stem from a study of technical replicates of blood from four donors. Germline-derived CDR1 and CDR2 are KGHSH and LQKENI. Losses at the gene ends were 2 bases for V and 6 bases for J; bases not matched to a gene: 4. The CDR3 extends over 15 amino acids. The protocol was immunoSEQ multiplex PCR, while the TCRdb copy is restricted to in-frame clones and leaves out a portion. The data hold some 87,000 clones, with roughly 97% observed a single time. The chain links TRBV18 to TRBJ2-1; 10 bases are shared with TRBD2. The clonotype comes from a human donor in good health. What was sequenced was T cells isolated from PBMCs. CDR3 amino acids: CASSPKGLAFNEQFF. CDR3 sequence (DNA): TGTGCCAGCTCACCAAAGGGACTAGCGTTCAATGAGCAGTTCTTC.